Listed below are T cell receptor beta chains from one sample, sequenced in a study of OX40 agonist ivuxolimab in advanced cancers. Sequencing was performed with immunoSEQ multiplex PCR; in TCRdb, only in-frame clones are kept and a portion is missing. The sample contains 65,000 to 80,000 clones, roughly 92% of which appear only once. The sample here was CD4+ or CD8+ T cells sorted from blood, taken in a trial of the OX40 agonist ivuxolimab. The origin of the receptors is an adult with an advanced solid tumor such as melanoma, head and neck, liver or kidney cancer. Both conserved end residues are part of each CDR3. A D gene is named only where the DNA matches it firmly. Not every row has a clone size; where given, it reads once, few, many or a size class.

CSVEDGTGTGASYEQYF	TGCAGCGTTGAAGATGGGACCGGGACAGGGGCCTCCTACGAGCAGTACTTC	TRBJ2-7	TRBV29-1	NA	TRBD1
CASSVELDRGDNSPLHF	TGTGCCAGCAGCGTAGAATTGGACAGGGGGGATAATTCACCCCTCCACTTT	TRBJ1-6	TRBV9	NA	TRBD1
CASSRGRGAPYNSPLHF	TGTGCCAGCAGCCGAGGGCGGGGGGCTCCTTATAATTCACCCCTCCACTTT	TRBJ1-6	TRBV13	NA	NA
CASSAARSGQGAYEQYF	TGTGCCAGCAGCGCCGCCCGGAGTGGACAGGGGGCGTACGAGCAGTACTTC	TRBJ2-7	TRBV9	NA	TRBD1
CASSEWRTGSNEKLFF	TGTGCCAGCAGTGAATGGAGGACAGGGAGTAATGAAAAACTGTTTTTT	TRBJ1-4	TRBV2	NA	TRBD1
CASSQDWDREGFLEQYF	TGCGCCAGCAGCCAAGATTGGGACAGGGAGGGTTTTCTCGAGCAGTACTTC	TRBJ2-7	TRBV4-1	once	TRBD1
CASSLMKPDTQYF	TGTGCCAGCAGCTTAATGAAACCCGATACGCAGTATTTT	TRBJ2-3	TRBV7-9	NA	NA
CASSQESDVGTYEQYF	TGCGCCAGCAGCCAAGAATCGGACGTTGGGACCTACGAGCAGTACTTC	TRBJ2-7	TRBV4-3	NA	NA
CASSLARGLAGGKETQYF	TGTGCCAGCAGCTTGGCCCGTGGACTAGCGGGGGGAAAAGAGACCCAGTACTTC	TRBJ2-5	TRBV5-6	once	TRBD2
CATSRVPGGAGGSAIQYF	TGTGCCACCAGCAGAGTCCCTGGGGGAGCGGGGGGGTCAGCCATTCAGTACTTC	TRBJ2-4	TRBV15	NA	TRBD2
CASTEGFGNTIYF	TGTGCCAGTACAGAGGGGTTCGGAAACACCATATATTTT	TRBJ1-3	TRBV19	few	NA
CASSLAGQGSNEKLFF	TGTGCCAGCAGCTTGGCAGGACAGGGGTCGAATGAAAAACTGTTTTTT	TRBJ1-4	TRBV5-6	NA	TRBD1
CASAQGGTGNTIYF	TGTGCCAGCGCCCAAGGGGGAACTGGAAACACCATATATTTT	TRBJ1-3	TRBV9	NA	NA
CASSAPGASWPQHF	TGTGCCAGCAGCGCCCCGGGGGCCTCCTGGCCCCAGCATTTT	TRBJ1-5	TRBV9	NA	NA
CASGRDALSSYNSPLHF	TGTGCTAGTGGTCGGGACGCCCTGAGCTCCTATAATTCACCCCTCCACTTT	TRBJ1-6	TRBV12-5	NA	NA
CASSMAESYEQYF	TGTGCCAGTAGTATGGCGGAGTCCTACGAGCAGTACTTC	TRBJ2-7	TRBV19	NA	NA
CASSLQGAVTDTQYF	TGTGCCAGCAGCTTGCAGGGGGCGGTCACAGATACGCAGTATTTT	TRBJ2-3	TRBV5-5	NA	TRBD1
CASSLVSTGADNEQFF	TGTGCCAGCAGTTTAGTATCCACAGGGGCGGACAATGAGCAGTTCTTC	TRBJ2-1	TRBV27	NA	TRBD1